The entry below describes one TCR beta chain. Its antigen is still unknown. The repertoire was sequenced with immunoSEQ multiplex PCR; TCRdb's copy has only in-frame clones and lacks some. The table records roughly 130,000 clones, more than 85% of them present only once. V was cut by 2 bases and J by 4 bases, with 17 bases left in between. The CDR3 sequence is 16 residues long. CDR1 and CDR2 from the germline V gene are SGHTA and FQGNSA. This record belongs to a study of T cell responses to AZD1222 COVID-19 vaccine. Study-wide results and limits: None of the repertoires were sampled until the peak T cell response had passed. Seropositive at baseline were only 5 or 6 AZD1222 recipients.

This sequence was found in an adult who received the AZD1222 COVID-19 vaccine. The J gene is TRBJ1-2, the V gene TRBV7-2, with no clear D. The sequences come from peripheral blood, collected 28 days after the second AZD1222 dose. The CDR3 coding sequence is TGTGCCAGCAGCTTAAGGTCGGCAGGTGGCAGCTATGGCTACACCTTC. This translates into CASSLRSAGGSYGYTF.